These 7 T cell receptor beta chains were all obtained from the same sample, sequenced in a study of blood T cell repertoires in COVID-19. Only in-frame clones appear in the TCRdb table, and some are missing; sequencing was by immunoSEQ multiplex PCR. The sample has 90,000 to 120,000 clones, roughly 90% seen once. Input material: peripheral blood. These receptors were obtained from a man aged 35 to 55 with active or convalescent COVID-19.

The DNA for the CDR3 is TGTGCCAGCAGTGATTCGGGCAGCCCGAGGGATGGCTACACCTTC. It specifies CASSDSGSPRDGYTF. The V call is TRBV25-1, the J call TRBJ1-2; D remains unclear. V was cut by 3 bases and J by 6 bases, with 17 bases left in between. Germline CDR1 reads MGHDK; CDR2 reads SYGVNS. This CDR3 contains 15 residues.

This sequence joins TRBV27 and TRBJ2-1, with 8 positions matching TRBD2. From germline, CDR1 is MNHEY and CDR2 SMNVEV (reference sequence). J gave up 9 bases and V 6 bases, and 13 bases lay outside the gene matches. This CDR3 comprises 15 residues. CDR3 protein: CASSLGGAGAVEQFF. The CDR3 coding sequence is TGTGCCAGCAGCCTGGGAGGAGCGGGAGCGGTTGAGCAGTTCTTC.

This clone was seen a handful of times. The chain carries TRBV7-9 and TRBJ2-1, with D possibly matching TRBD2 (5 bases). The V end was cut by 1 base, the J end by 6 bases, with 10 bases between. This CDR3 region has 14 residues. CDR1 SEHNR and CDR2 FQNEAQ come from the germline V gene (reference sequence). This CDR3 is CASSLDGIRNEQFF. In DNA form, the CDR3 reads TGTGCCAGCAGCTTAGACGGGATCCGCAATGAGCAGTTCTTC.

The CDR3 loop is CASSFRTAGNTIYF. The DNA for the CDR3 is TGTGCCAGCAGCTTTCGGACAGCTGGAAACACCATATATTTT. The gene calls are TRBV7-9 and TRBJ1-3; D is perhaps TRBD1 (6 bases). CDR3 length: 14 amino acids. V lost 3 bases, J lost 2 bases, and 8 bases lay in between. CDR1 is SEHNR, CDR2 FQNEAQ, per germline (reference sequence).

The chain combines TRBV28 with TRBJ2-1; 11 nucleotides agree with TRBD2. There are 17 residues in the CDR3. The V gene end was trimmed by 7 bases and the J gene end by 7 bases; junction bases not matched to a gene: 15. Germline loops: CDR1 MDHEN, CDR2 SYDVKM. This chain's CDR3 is CASKLSLAGGSGNEQFF. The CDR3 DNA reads TGTGCCAGCAAACTGTCTCTAGCGGGAGGATCTGGGAATGAGCAGTTCTTC.

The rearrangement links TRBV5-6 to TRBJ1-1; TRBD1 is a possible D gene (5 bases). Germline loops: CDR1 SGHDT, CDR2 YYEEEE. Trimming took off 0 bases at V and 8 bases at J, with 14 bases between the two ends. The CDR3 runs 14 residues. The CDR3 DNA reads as TGTGCCAGCAGCTTGGCAGGGCCCGGCCCCGAAGCTTTCTTT. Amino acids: CASSLAGPGPEAFF.

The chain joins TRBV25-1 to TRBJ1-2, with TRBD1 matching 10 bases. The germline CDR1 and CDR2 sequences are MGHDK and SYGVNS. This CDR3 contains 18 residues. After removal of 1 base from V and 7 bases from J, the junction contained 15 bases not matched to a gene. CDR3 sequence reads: CASSESVGGQGHGGGYTF. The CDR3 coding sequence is TGTGCCAGCAGTGAATCCGTGGGGGGACAGGGGCACGGGGGTGGCTACACCTTC.